Listed below are T cell receptor beta chains from one sample, sequenced in a study of blood T cell repertoires in COVID-19. Sequencing used immunoSEQ multiplex PCR; TCRdb keeps in-frame clones, though not all of them. Among approximately 300,000 clones, about 82% were seen once, and the ten largest hold 1.5% to 2%. Sequenced: peripheral blood. The receptors derive from a woman aged 45 to 65 with acute or convalescent COVID-19. CDR3s include the opening cysteine and the closing phenylalanine or tryptophan. The D gene is left open where the match is weak. Rows give clone size only sometimes, using once, few, many, or a class for an expanded clone.

clone_size: few; v_call: TRBV18; d_call: NA; j_call: TRBJ1-6; cdr3_aa: CASSPGTILDSPLHF; cdr3_nt: TGTGCCAGCTCACCCGGGACAATTCTTGATTCACCCCTCCACTTT
clone_size: NA; v_call: TRBV19; d_call: TRBD1; j_call: TRBJ1-4; cdr3_aa: CASSMGTVREGEKLFF; cdr3_nt: TGTGCCAGTAGTATGGGGACAGTTCGTGAAGGTGAAAAACTGTTTTTT
clone_size: once; v_call: TRBV5-4; d_call: NA; j_call: TRBJ1-1; cdr3_aa: CASSLGGQGRRAFF; cdr3_nt: TGTGCCAGCAGCTTGGGGGGGCAGGGGCGCCGAGCTTTCTTT
clone_size: NA; v_call: TRBV27; d_call: NA; j_call: TRBJ2-7; cdr3_aa: CASSLRRPLPYEQYF; cdr3_nt: TGTGCCAGCAGTTTGCGGAGGCCCCTACCATACGAGCAGTACTTC
clone_size: NA; v_call: TRBV18; d_call: NA; j_call: TRBJ1-5; cdr3_aa: CASSPPPGLNQPQHF; cdr3_nt: TGTGCCAGCTCACCACCGCCAGGGCTCAATCAGCCCCAGCATTTT
clone_size: NA; v_call: TRBV19; d_call: NA; j_call: TRBJ2-3; cdr3_aa: CATRRGGSTDTQYF; cdr3_nt: TGTGCCACCCGGAGGGGGGGTAGCACAGATACGCAGTATTTT
clone_size: once; v_call: TRBV6-2/TRBV6-3; d_call: TRBD1; j_call: TRBJ1-2; cdr3_aa: CASSYPTGTDGYTF; cdr3_nt: TGTGCCAGCAGTTACCCGACAGGGACGGATGGCTACACCTTC
clone_size: NA; v_call: TRBV3-1/TRBV3-2; d_call: NA; j_call: TRBJ1-1; cdr3_aa: CASSQKGQDTEAFF; cdr3_nt: TGTGCCAGCAGCCAAAAGGGGCAGGACACTGAAGCTTTCTTT
clone_size: NA; v_call: TRBV3-1/TRBV3-2; d_call: NA; j_call: TRBJ2-7; cdr3_aa: CASSQTGLAYEQYF; cdr3_nt: TGTGCCAGCAGCCAAACGGGACTCGCTTACGAGCAGTACTTC
clone_size: NA; v_call: TRBV28; d_call: NA; j_call: TRBJ2-1; cdr3_aa: CASSFYPQDGTRSYNEQFF; cdr3_nt: TGTGCCAGCAGTTTCTACCCCCAGGACGGGACAAGGTCTTACAATGAGCAGTTCTTC
clone_size: NA; v_call: TRBV4-2; d_call: TRBD2; j_call: TRBJ2-1; cdr3_aa: CASSPRHSGGAYNEQFF; cdr3_nt: TGTGCCAGCAGCCCAAGACATAGCGGGGGAGCCTACAATGAGCAGTTCTTC
clone_size: NA; v_call: TRBV9; d_call: NA; j_call: TRBJ1-3; cdr3_aa: CASSVDLYSGNTIYF; cdr3_nt: TGTGCCAGCAGCGTAGACCTCTACTCTGGAAACACCATATATTTT
clone_size: NA; v_call: TRBV7-9; d_call: NA; j_call: TRBJ2-3; cdr3_aa: CASSLGEDTQYF; cdr3_nt: TGTGCCAGCAGCTTAGGAGAGGATACGCAGTATTTT
clone_size: NA; v_call: TRBV19; d_call: TRBD2; j_call: TRBJ2-1; cdr3_aa: CASSQTSGSYNEQFF; cdr3_nt: TGTGCCAGTAGCCAGACTAGCGGTTCCTACAATGAGCAGTTCTTC
clone_size: NA; v_call: TRBV28; d_call: NA; j_call: TRBJ2-3; cdr3_aa: CASSSQTDTQYF; cdr3_nt: TGTGCCAGCAGTTCCCAAACAGATACGCAGTATTTT
clone_size: NA; v_call: TRBV6-5; d_call: TRBD1; j_call: TRBJ1-5; cdr3_aa: CASSRDRGDQPQHF; cdr3_nt: TGTGCCAGCAGCCGGGACAGGGGCGATCAGCCCCAGCATTTT
clone_size: NA; v_call: TRBV27; d_call: NA; j_call: TRBJ1-5; cdr3_aa: CASSLRGPRAFSNQPQHF; cdr3_nt: TGTGCCAGCAGCCTAAGGGGCCCCAGGGCTTTTAGCAATCAGCCCCAGCATTTT
clone_size: NA; v_call: TRBV28; d_call: NA; j_call: TRBJ1-2; cdr3_aa: CASSLLAGVAIGYTF; cdr3_nt: TGTGCCAGCAGTTTATTGGCGGGAGTAGCTATTGGCTACACCTTC
clone_size: NA; v_call: TRBV6-2/TRBV6-3; d_call: TRBD2; j_call: TRBJ2-2; cdr3_aa: CASSPRTSGRYTGELFF; cdr3_nt: TGTGCCAGCAGTCCAAGGACTAGCGGGAGGTACACCGGGGAGCTGTTTTTT
clone_size: NA; v_call: TRBV18; d_call: TRBD2; j_call: TRBJ2-7; cdr3_aa: CASSPVLAGRSGEQYF; cdr3_nt: TGTGCCAGCTCACCGGTACTAGCGGGACGAAGTGGGGAGCAGTACTTC
clone_size: NA; v_call: TRBV7-7; d_call: NA; j_call: TRBJ2-1; cdr3_aa: CASSVTEHTYNEQFF; cdr3_nt: TGTGCCAGCAGTGTTACAGAGCACACCTACAATGAGCAGTTCTTC
clone_size: NA; v_call: TRBV19; d_call: TRBD2; j_call: TRBJ2-1; cdr3_aa: CASGPGAGDHEQFF; cdr3_nt: TGTGCCAGTGGGCCCGGAGCGGGAGACCATGAGCAGTTCTTC
clone_size: NA; v_call: TRBV27; d_call: TRBD2; j_call: TRBJ2-2; cdr3_aa: CASSLYGSGRDYTGELFF; cdr3_nt: TGTGCCAGCAGTTTATACGGTAGCGGGAGGGACTACACCGGGGAGCTGTTTTTT
clone_size: NA; v_call: TRBV4-2; d_call: TRBD1; j_call: TRBJ1-4; cdr3_aa: CASSQGQGGGGEKLFF; cdr3_nt: TGTGCCAGCAGCCAAGGACAGGGCGGGGGGGGTGAAAAACTGTTTTTT
clone_size: NA; v_call: TRBV12-3/TRBV12-4; d_call: NA; j_call: TRBJ2-7; cdr3_aa: CASNHRDSYEQYF; cdr3_nt: TGTGCCAGCAATCACAGGGACTCCTACGAGCAGTACTTC
clone_size: NA; v_call: TRBV3-1/TRBV3-2; d_call: NA; j_call: TRBJ1-2; cdr3_aa: CASSQEHSRYGYTF; cdr3_nt: TGTGCCAGCAGCCAAGAGCACAGTCGCTATGGCTACACCTTC
clone_size: few; v_call: TRBV10-2; d_call: TRBD2; j_call: TRBJ2-1; cdr3_aa: CASSEGTSGRKGEQFF; cdr3_nt: TGCGCCAGCAGTGAGGGGACTAGCGGGAGGAAGGGTGAGCAGTTCTTC
clone_size: NA; v_call: TRBV3-1/TRBV3-2; d_call: NA; j_call: TRBJ1-2; cdr3_aa: CASSQSGGYTF; cdr3_nt: TGTGCCAGCAGCCAAAGCGGTGGCTACACCTTC
clone_size: NA; v_call: TRBV7-2; d_call: TRBD1; j_call: TRBJ1-2; cdr3_aa: CASSLDGTAPYGYTF; cdr3_nt: TGTGCCAGCAGCTTAGACGGGACAGCTCCCTATGGCTACACCTTC
clone_size: few; v_call: TRBV19; d_call: NA; j_call: TRBJ1-6; cdr3_aa: CASSIGYGGEVDSPLHF; cdr3_nt: TGTGCCAGTAGTATCGGGTATGGAGGAGAGGTAGATTCACCCCTCCACTTT
clone_size: NA; v_call: TRBV18; d_call: TRBD1; j_call: TRBJ1-3; cdr3_aa: CASSRAPGTGSGNTIYF; cdr3_nt: TGTGCCAGCTCGCGCGCGCCCGGGACAGGGAGCGGAAACACCATATATTTT